This TCR beta chain was profiled in a study of beta chain features in type 1 diabetes (dated by TCRdb to about 2018). A note on the overall study: Mean age, gender distribution, total cell number and subset yield were not different between patients and healthy donors. Across all samples, fewer than 110,000,000 sorted cells were examined, and cell number per subset correlated strongly with RNA yield. The study compared the TCRB repertoires of sorted circulating CD4+ T cell subsets in recently diagnosed type 1 diabetes patients with those in matched healthy donors. Whereas all 28 donors provided naive and central memory subsets, regulatory and stem cell-like memory subsets were isolated from just 8 patients and about eight healthy donors.

The entire isolated RNA was reverse transcribed using the High Capacity cDNA Reverse Transcription Kit, and thus expressed TCRB transcripts were sequenced. Deep immunoSEQ sequencing was applied to naive, central memory and regulatory T cell samples, giving an average of approximately 4 million total reads per sample. After sorted cells were lysed in RLT buffer, RNA was extracted with DNase-treated RNeasy Micro or Mini kits, with the choice depending on cell number. To prevent cross-contamination, each cell subset was processed individually, whereas patient and healthy donor samples were processed jointly. The immunoSEQ multiplex PCR was used to amplify TCRB sequences from cDNA, generating 87-bp fragments that spanned the CDR3 region. The amplicons were sequenced using the Illumina HiSeq platform. The authors' analysis ran thus. PCR bias was corrected computationally using synthetic template baselines, and reads within Hamming distance 2 were collapsed, with unmergeable singletons discarded. By aligning reads against IMGT, V, D and J genes, CDR3 length, and insertions or deletions at six rearrangement sites were assigned. Within each subset, clonotype counts were normalized to the number of sorted cells before true diversity and Gini coefficients were calculated with the tcR R package. Repertoire sharing was quantified using the overlap coefficient calculated on TCRB nucleotide sequences. Out-of-frame TCRB sequences from naive cells were analyzed as a proxy for the pre-selection repertoire. As stored in TCRdb, this immuneACCESS dataset retains in-frame rearrangements with V and J assigned. A fraction of the clones does not appear; measured against another copy, unresolved V genes explain less than half of the discrepancy, and the remainder lacks a known reason. V and J calls and clone size come straight from that table; D and trimming were deduced from the DNA. The table for this sample lists some 700,000 clones; around 15% of them were counted only once. The ten largest clones add up to approximately 0.021% of the sample.

The junction shows trimming of 4 bases on V and 8 bases on J, and the gene matches do not reach 6 bases of it. Measured from the cysteine to the phenylalanine, the CDR3 is 15 residues long. CDR3 DNA only is kept here, 45 bases in frame from base 1. The germline V gene specifies SGDLS as CDR1 and YYNGEE as CDR2. Results and caveats for the whole study, not just this receptor: Because cDNA rather than genomic DNA was sequenced, highly expressing activated cells could have been over-represented, although no difference in activation and CD3 levels was found between groups. In all four CD4+ subsets, TCRB CDR3 length was moderately but significantly shorter in type 1 diabetes patients. Shorter templates might be favored by PCR, yet because patient and control samples were amplified and corrected together, any such skew would affect both groups equally. Because the HLA sub-analyses included only small numbers of individuals, any influence of HLA type on TCRB rearrangement was left unresolved. Naive, central memory and regulatory TCRB repertoires appeared more similar among patients than among healthy donors. Patients with type 1 diabetes made fewer insertions and deleted more nucleotides at VDJ recombination sites, implying thymic rearrangement abnormalities.

With regard to this clone: Its binding antigen is unknown. Per-base quality was not reported, and no clone a single base away is much larger than it.

A single peripheral blood draw of about 116 mL on average was collected from each donor into heparinised tubes. Naive, central memory, regulatory and stem cell-like memory CD4+ T cells were sorted on a BD FACSAria II using a panel including CD45RO, CCR7, CD25, CD127, CD95 and CD27. Every sorted population had a purity above 95%. PBMCs were isolated immediately by Lymphoprep density gradient centrifugation and stained directly without culture. Samples were stained and sorted in pairs, with one healthy donor and one patient per experiment, so that batch effects were minimized. The receptor's source is a man between 18 and 29 years old with type 1 diabetes. The specimen was naive CD4+ T cells from blood. This specimen's cell subset or site label, per the study, means: true naive CD4+ T cells. The rearranged chain carries TRBV9 and TRBJ1-6; TRBD1 aligns with 10 central bases. The DNA reads as follows: TGTGCCAGCAGCCCTGAGACAGGGGGCTATTCACCCCTCCACTTT. It codes for CASSPETGGYSPLHF.